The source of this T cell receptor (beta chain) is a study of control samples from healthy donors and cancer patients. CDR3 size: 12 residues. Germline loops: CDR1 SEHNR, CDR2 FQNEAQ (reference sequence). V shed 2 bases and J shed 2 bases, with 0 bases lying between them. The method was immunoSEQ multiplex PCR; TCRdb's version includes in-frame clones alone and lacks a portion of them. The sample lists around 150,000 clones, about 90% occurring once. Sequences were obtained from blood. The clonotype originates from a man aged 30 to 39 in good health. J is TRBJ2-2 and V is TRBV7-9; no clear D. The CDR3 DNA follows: TGTGCCAGCAGCTTAAACACCGGGGAGCTGTTTTTT. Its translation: CASSLNTGELFF.